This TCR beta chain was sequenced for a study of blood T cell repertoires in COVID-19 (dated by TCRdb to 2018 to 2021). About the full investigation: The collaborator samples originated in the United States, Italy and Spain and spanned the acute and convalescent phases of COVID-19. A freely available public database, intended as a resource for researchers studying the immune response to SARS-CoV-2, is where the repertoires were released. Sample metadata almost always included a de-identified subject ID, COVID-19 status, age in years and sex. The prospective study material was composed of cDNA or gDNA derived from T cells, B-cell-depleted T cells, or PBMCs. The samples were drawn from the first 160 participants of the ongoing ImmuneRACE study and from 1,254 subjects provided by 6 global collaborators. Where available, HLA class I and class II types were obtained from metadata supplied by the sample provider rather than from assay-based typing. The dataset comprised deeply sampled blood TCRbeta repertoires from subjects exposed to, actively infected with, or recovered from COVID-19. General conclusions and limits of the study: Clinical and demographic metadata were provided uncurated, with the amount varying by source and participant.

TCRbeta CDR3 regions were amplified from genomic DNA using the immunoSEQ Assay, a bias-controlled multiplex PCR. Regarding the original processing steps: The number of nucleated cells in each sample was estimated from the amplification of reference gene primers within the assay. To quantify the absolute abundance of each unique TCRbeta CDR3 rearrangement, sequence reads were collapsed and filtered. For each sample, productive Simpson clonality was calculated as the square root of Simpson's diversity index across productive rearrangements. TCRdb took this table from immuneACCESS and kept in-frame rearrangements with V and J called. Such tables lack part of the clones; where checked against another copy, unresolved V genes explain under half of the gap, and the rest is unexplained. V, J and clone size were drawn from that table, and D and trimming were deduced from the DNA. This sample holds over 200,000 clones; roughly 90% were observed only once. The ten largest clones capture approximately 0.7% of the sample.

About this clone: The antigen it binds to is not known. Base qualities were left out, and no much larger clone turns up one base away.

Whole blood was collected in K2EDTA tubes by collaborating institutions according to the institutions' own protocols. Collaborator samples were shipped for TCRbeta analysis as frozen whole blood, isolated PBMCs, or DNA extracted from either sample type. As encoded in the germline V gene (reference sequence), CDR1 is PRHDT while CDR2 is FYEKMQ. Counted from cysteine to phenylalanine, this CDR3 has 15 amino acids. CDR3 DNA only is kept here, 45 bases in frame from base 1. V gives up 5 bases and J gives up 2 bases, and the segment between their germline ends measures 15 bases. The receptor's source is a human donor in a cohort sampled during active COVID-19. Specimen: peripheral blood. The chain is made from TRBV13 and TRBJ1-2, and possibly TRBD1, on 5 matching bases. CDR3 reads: CASSPYSTDNYGYTF. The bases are TGTGCCAGCAGCCCGTATTCGACAGACAACTATGGCTACACCTTC.